This entry is about one T cell receptor beta chain. This clonotype turned up a few times. This receptor's antigen is unknown. No much larger clone exists at a distance of one base, and base qualities are not known. Library construction relied on 5' RACE. Instrument on record: Illumina HiSeq 2500. A second PCR of roughly 6 to 11 cycles was performed with a sample-barcoded 5' primer and a J-beta primer mix. Each TCR beta cDNA molecule received a unique molecular identifier from a template-switch 5' adaptor carrying 12 random nucleotides. Each sample yielded at least 2.5 million CDR3-containing paired-end reads. The Mint cDNA synthesis kit, primed by a TRBC-specific oligonucleotide, was used to synthesize first-strand cDNA from all RNA. Following uracil-DNA glycosylase treatment, all cDNA underwent a first 18-cycle PCR with the universal primers M1SS and BC2_uni_R. The original methods were these. For normalization, 1 million high-quality reads, each with a distinct molecular identifier, were randomly selected from each sample. Instead of being binned into consensus sequences, reads that shared molecular identifiers were thrown out. MiTCR, with a Q25 quality threshold and the strictest error-elimination algorithm, was used for CDR3 identification, clonotype clustering and error correction. A nonparametric unseen species model with Euler transformation was used to estimate a lower bound on total TCR beta diversity. TCRdb reworked the public reads: Q25 trimming with fastp, MiXCR clone assembly, productive beta chains retained. Each entry merges the rows of one CDR3 protein and shows their most common DNA and genes. TCRdb assigned the V and J calls; the authors' analysis was not used. This sample is represented by around 970,000 distinct CDR3 sequences; about 51% of them were singletons. The leading ten clones occupy 20% to 25% of the sample.

Systemically healthy Caucasian individuals from Russia, some 38 in total and aged 6 to 90 years, were included as donors. Roughly 11 milliliters of peripheral blood were drawn from each donor into EDTA-treated Vacutainer tubes. Ficoll-Paque density-gradient centrifugation was used to isolate PBMCs, with at least 6 million obtained per sample. Total RNA, at least 6 micrograms per sample, was extracted from PBMCs with Trizol reagent. Naive CD45RAhigh/CD27high T cell percentages were measured by flow cytometry on a PBMC aliquot from every donor. The CDR3 runs 15 amino acids, cysteine and phenylalanine included. The entry retains the CDR3 DNA only, 45 bases that are in frame from base 1. The germline V gene provides CDR1 SNHLY and CDR2 FYNNEI. Clipping removes 2 bases from V and 3 bases from J, with 4 as the unmatched junction base count. The source of the sample is a study of blood T cells in healthy people across ages (dated by TCRdb to about 2015). Regarding the complete study: Template switching captured roughly one uniquely barcoded TCR beta cDNA molecule per two T cells in model experiments. Age-related changes in TCR beta repertoire diversity were measured in the study by deep sequencing normalized with unique cDNA molecular identifiers. The donors were divided into four age groups: young (average 16 years), middle-aged (around 37), aged (62) and long-lived (82). Donors of different ages were randomly distributed across sequencing lanes to avoid experimental bias. Two additional independent replicas of 1 million unique cDNA reads from the same blood draw were analyzed for two donors (one aged 18 to 30 and one aged 80 or older).

Results and caveats for the whole study, not just this receptor: Estimates of total diversity from one million sequenced T cells were regarded as lower bounds and underestimates. Compared with the aged group, more naive CD4+ T cells, fewer expanded clones and increased TCR diversity were shown by the long-lived group, suggesting age selection. Observed TCR beta diversity per million T cells fell roughly linearly with age, and a significant reduction was already apparent by age around 36. Because donor CMV infection status was unknown, age-related changes in expanded clonotypes were potentially confounded. There was a strong correlation between observed TCR beta diversity and the percentage of naive T cells measured by flow cytometry. Bulk unsorted PBMC profiling prevented conclusive comparison of naive and antigen-experienced compartments.

This TCR was sampled from a woman aged 55 to 70 in good health. The sequenced sample consisted of blood. This chain is built from TRBV2 and TRBJ1-5, with TRBD1 matching 7 junction bases. CDR3 reads: CASSERGQNNQPQHF. The sequence in DNA is TGTGCCAGCAGTGAAAGGGGGCAGAACAATCAGCCCCAGCATTTT.